This T cell receptor (beta chain) is drawn from a study of response to subunit inactivated influenza vaccine. Study-level results: Authors suggested few new T cells are recruited by each seasonal influenza vaccination.

Each CDR3 protein is one row after TCRdb ran MiXCR on the RT-PCR reads. There are roughly 290,000 distinct CDR3 sequences in the sample; just over 20% occur only once, and roughly 10% lies in the top ten. The sample holds one count of this clonotype. Its target is unknown. The length of the CDR3 is 16 residues. Trimming removed 7 bases from V and 9 bases from J; junction bases left unmatched: 21. Germline CDR1 reads SQVTM; CDR2 reads ANQGSEA. This rearrangement joins TRBV29-1 to TRBJ2-5, with 9 bases fitting TRBD1. The TCR was taken from a man aged 50-75 years who received an inactivated influenza vaccine. The sample here was PBMCs from blood, taken less than 22 months after vaccination. This CDR3 is CSAGVGTGIIGEPQYF. CDR3 nucleotide sequence: TGCAGCGCCGGAGTGGGGACAGGGATCATTGGGGAGCCCCAGTACTTC.